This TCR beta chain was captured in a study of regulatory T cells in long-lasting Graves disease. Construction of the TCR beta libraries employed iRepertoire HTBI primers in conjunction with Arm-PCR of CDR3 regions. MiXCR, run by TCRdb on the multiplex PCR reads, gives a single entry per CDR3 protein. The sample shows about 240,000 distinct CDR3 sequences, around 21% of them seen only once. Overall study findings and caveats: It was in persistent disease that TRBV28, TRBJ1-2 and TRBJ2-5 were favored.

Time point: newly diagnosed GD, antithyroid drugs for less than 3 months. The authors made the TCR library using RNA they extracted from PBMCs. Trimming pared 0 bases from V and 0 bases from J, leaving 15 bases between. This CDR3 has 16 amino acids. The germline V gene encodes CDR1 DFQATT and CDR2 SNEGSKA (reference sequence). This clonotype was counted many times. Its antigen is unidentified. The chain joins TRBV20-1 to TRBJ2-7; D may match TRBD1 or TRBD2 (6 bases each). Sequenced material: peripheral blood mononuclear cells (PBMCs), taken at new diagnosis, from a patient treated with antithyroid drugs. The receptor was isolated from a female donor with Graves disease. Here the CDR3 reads CSAREWGGTSSYEQYF. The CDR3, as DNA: TGCAGTGCTAGAGAGTGGGGCGGGACAAGCTCCTACGAGCAGTACTTC.